The 25 T cell receptor beta chains below come from one sample, sequenced in a study of immune heterogeneity within non-small cell lung tumors. Bulk tumor genomic DNA (around 600 ng per sample) served as template. Multiple biopsies spaced far apart were taken from each primary tumor during surgery. Enrolled individuals presented with untreated, newly diagnosed non-small cell lung cancer and received curative surgery. Multiplex PCR (32 V and 13 J primers) was used to amplify the TCR beta CDR3. Each CDR3 protein gets one entry after TCRdb re-called the multiplex PCR reads with MiXCR. The repertoire holds around 4,000 distinct CDR3 sequences, with 25% to 35% as singletons. Sequencing was performed on lung tumor tissue. Every receptor here comes from a man in his 60s with non-small cell lung cancer.

This chain connects TRBV28 to TRBJ2-1; 13 bases line up with TRBD2. In germline, CDR1 is MDHEN, CDR2 SYDVKM. V shed 2 bases, J shed 0 bases, and the junction held 4 bases outside the gene matches. The CDR3 loop spans 18 amino acids. The CDR3 is CASSLQLAGGSSYNEQFF. CDR3 nucleotides: TGTGCCAGCAGTTTACAACTAGCGGGGGGGAGCTCCTACAATGAGCAGTTCTTC.

By sample fraction, this clonotype is medium-sized. The chain uses TRBV20-1 and TRBJ2-7; TRBD2 aligns across 10 bases. The CDR3 length is 15 residues. V was clipped by 6 bases and J by 5 bases; unmatched bases: 13. Germline loops: CDR1 DFQATT, CDR2 SNEGSKA (reference sequence). CDR3 in amino acids: CSARGLAGVNDEQYF. The CDR3 DNA is TGCAGTGCCCGGGGGCTAGCGGGAGTGAACGACGAGCAGTACTTC.

A few counts support this clonotype. The chain has TRBV4-3 and TRBJ2-3; tentatively, D is TRBD1 or TRBD2 (6 bases each). The CDR3 is 18 residues long. Germline V gives CDR1 LGHNA, CDR2 YSLEER. Trimming pared 1 base from V and 6 bases from J, leaving 23 bases between. CDR3 sequence reads: CASSQVAGTLIGVDTQYF. DNA for the CDR3: TGCGCCAGCAGCCAAGTCGCGGGGACACTCATCGGAGTGGATACGCAGTATTTT.

The V gene is TRBV24-1, the J gene TRBJ2-1; 7 positions agree with TRBD1. The V gene's germline CDR1 is KGHDR and CDR2 SFDVKD. The CDR3 contains 14 residues. J lost 9 bases, V lost 6 bases, and 10 bases had no gene match. This CDR3 reads CATSTLSTGSEQFF. The CDR3 bases are TGTGCCACCAGTACCCTATCGACAGGGAGTGAGCAGTTCTTC.

The V and J genes are TRBV20-1 and TRBJ2-7, with 10 bases fitting TRBD1. With V trimmed by 5 bases and J by 4 bases, 14 bases remained unmatched. The germline V gene has CDR1 DFQATT and CDR2 SNEGSKA (reference sequence). This CDR3 has 16 residues. For the CDR3, the DNA is TGCAGTGCTTTACCGGGACAGGGGTCTGTAGTGTACGAGCAGTACTTC. Translation gives CSALPGQGSVVYEQYF.

Of note for this clonotype: With a much larger clone just one base away, this may be a read error. The rearrangement joins TRBV19 to TRBJ1-2; no reliable D call. Germline V gives CDR1 LNHDA, CDR2 SQIVND (reference sequence). The CDR3 has 13 amino acids. Deletions cut 3 bases from V and 7 bases from J, with 12 bases between. This CDR3 reads CASSIGESGGYTF. The CDR3 nucleotides read TGTGCCAGTAGTATCGGGGAAAGTGGTGGCTACACCTTC.

The chain carries TRBV7-9 and TRBJ1-3; no reliable D call. V gave up 5 bases and J gave up 16 bases, with 15 bases separating them. CDR1 and CDR2 from the germline V gene are SEHNR and FQNEAQ (reference sequence). The CDR3 sequence is 11 residues long. Here the CDR3 reads CASSPGPYLYF. The CDR3 DNA reads as TGTGCCAGCAGCCCCGGGCCTTACCTTTATTTT.

V and J are TRBV5-4 and TRBJ1-3; 7 positions agree with TRBD1. The CDR3 extends over 15 amino acids. J was trimmed by 0 bases and V by 0 bases; bases with no gene match: 0. In germline, CDR1 is SGHNT, CDR2 YYREEE (reference sequence). CDR3 bases: TGTGCCAGCAGCTTGGCAGGGGGCTCTGGAAACACCATATATTTT. This gives the protein CASSLAGGSGNTIYF.

This clonotype has just a few counts. The gene calls are TRBV20-1 and TRBJ2-5; tentatively, D is TRBD1 or TRBD2 (6 bases each). Germline CDR1 reads DFQATT; CDR2 reads SNEGSKA (reference sequence). The CDR3 length is 12 residues. V gave up 5 bases and J gave up 2 bases, with 9 bases separating them. CDR3 DNA sequence: TGCAGTGCTGCGGGACATCAAGAGACCCAGTACTTC. Its translation is CSAAGHQETQYF.

In its sample, this clonotype ranks as large. J is TRBJ1-2 and V is TRBV30; unclear D gene. Germline CDR1 and CDR2: GTSNPN and SVGIG (reference sequence). The CDR3 sequence is 14 residues long. V dropped 7 bases and J dropped 0 bases, with 15 bases sitting between them. This CDR3 is CAFRVVPSNYGYTF. The CDR3, as DNA: TGTGCCTTTCGAGTAGTACCCTCTAACTATGGCTACACCTTC.

Sample share makes this clonotype medium-sized. V gene TRBV5-1 combines with J gene TRBJ2-1; D possibly uses TRBD1 or TRBD2 (5 bases each). CDR3 size: 14 residues. The germline V gene has CDR1 SGHRS and CDR2 YFSETQ. V lost 6 bases to trimming and J lost 6 bases, with 16 bases between them. The CDR3 spells CASTRQEGFNEQFF. DNA for the CDR3: TGCGCCAGCACCAGACAAGAGGGGTTCAATGAGCAGTTCTTC.

This clonotype is labeled as medium-sized. The chain has TRBV6-2 or TRBV6-3 and TRBJ2-7, with a tentative D call TRBD2 (5 bases). The V gene lost 0 bases and the J gene lost 7 bases, with 13 bases spanning the gap. Looked up from germline, CDR1 is MNHEY and CDR2 is SVGEGT. The CDR3 totals 14 residues. The CDR3 region has the DNA TGTGCCAGCAGTTACTCTCCTGCGTCGGGGGAGCAGTACTTC. This codes for CASSYSPASGEQYF.

As DNA, the CDR3 is TGCGCCAGCTCGCAGAGCTCCTACAATGAGCAGTTCTTC. Protein product: CASSQSSYNEQFF. The gene calls are TRBV4-1 and TRBJ2-1; D call uncertain. The CDR3 runs 13 residues. Trimming took off 8 bases at V and 0 bases at J, with 8 bases between the two ends. The germline V gene encodes CDR1 MGHRA and CDR2 YSYEKL.

The chain is built from TRBV6-5 and TRBJ2-7; TRBD1 agrees at 9 bases. Trimming cost V 3 bases and J 3 bases; bases outside gene matches: 6. Germline lookup yields CDR1 MNHEY and CDR2 SVGAGI. This CDR3 is 15 amino acids long. CDR3 protein: CASSYGTGISYEQYF. CDR3 nucleotide sequence: TGTGCCAGCAGTTATGGGACAGGGATAAGCTACGAGCAGTACTTC.

In its sample, this clonotype is large. The V gene is TRBV27, the J gene TRBJ2-5, with 7 bases fitting TRBD2. This CDR3 contains 16 residues. From germline, CDR1 is MNHEY and CDR2 SMNVEV (reference sequence). V shed 1 base and J 2 bases; nucleotides not matched to a gene: 7. CDR3 in DNA: TGTGCCAGCAGTTTATGGGCTAGCGGAACACAAGAGACCCAGTACTTC. Its translation: CASSLWASGTQETQYF.

This clonotype is categorized as medium-sized. The DNA of the CDR3 is TGCAGTGCTAGAGATCCCGGGGGTCCCACCTACGAGCAGTACTTC. This translates into CSARDPGGPTYEQYF. V and J are TRBV20-1 and TRBJ2-7; weak D call: TRBD2 (6 bases). Germline CDR1 is DFQATT and CDR2 is SNEGSKA (reference sequence). This CDR3 is 15 amino acids long. The V gene lost 0 bases and the J gene lost 2 bases, with 14 bases spanning the gap.

This clonotype appeared a few times. This chain connects TRBV20-1 to TRBJ2-7; 7 bases align to TRBD2. CDR3 size: 14 residues. Germline assignment: CDR1 DFQATT and CDR2 SNEGSKA (reference sequence). With V trimmed by 6 bases and J by 6 bases, 14 bases remained unmatched. CDR3 DNA sequence: TGCAGTGCGACGACTAGCCTCAACCTCCTCGAGCAGTACTTC. It yields the protein CSATTSLNLLEQYF.

This clonotype was observed a few times. The chain has TRBV7-6 and TRBJ2-1; a possible D gene is TRBD2 (6 bases). Per germline, CDR1 SGHVS and CDR2 FNYEAQ. The CDR3 is made up of 15 amino acids. V lost 5 bases to trimming and J lost 2 bases, with 13 bases between them. CDR3 region: CASSPTGDPYNEQFF. For the CDR3, the DNA is TGTGCCAGCAGCCCCACGGGAGACCCCTACAATGAGCAGTTCTTC.

This sequence joins TRBV2 and TRBJ2-7; D ambiguous. CDR3 length equals 15 residues. From germline, CDR1 is SNHLY and CDR2 FYNNEI. V lost 6 bases and J lost 0, with 15 bases in between. The CDR3 nucleotides read TGTGCCAGCAGCGCTCAGGTGATAAGCTCCTACGAGCAGTACTTC. Protein product: CASSAQVISSYEQYF.

This clonotype was observed a single time. The chain joins TRBV20-1 to TRBJ2-7; D is unresolved. Germline V gives CDR1 DFQATT, CDR2 SNEGSKA (reference sequence). The CDR3 totals 13 residues. V lost 6 bases to trimming and J lost 0 bases, with 12 bases between them. CDR3 protein: CSAATVISYEQYF. DNA of the CDR3: TGCAGTGCGGCAACGGTTATCTCCTACGAGCAGTACTTC.

This clonotype is labeled as medium-sized. V gene TRBV9 combines with J gene TRBJ1-5; D is ambiguous. Germline V gives CDR1 SGDLS, CDR2 YYNGEE. This CDR3 is 15 amino acids long. V was clipped by 2 bases and J by 7 bases, with 16 bases between them. The CDR3 region is CASSVDPNTRQPQHF. The CDR3 DNA sequence: TGTGCCAGCAGCGTTGACCCTAATACCCGGCAGCCCCAGCATTTT.

This chain joins TRBV5-4 and TRBJ2-2; D gene unclear. The germline gives CDR1 SGHNT, CDR2 YYREEE (reference sequence). The CDR3 extends over 12 amino acids. Trimming cost V 0 bases and J 3 bases, with 0 bases left between them. The CDR3 DNA reads as TGTGCCAGCAGCTTGGACACCGGGGAGCTGTTTTTT. Translated: CASSLDTGELFF. Full variable domain (rest looked up from reference TRBV5-4 and TRBJ2-2): ETGVTQSPTHLIKTRGQQVTLRCSSQSGHNTVSWYQQALGQGPQFIFQYYREEENGRGNFPPRFSGLQFPNYSSELNVNALELDDSALYLCASSLDTGELFFGEGSRLTVL.

This clonotype is medium-sized within its sample. J is TRBJ2-4 and V is TRBV6-5; tentatively, D is TRBD2 (5 bases). Trimming took off 8 bases at V and 2 bases at J, with 10 bases between the two ends. Germline V gives CDR1 MNHEY, CDR2 SVGAGI. The CDR3 is 13 amino acids. The CDR3 nucleotides are TGTGCCAGCGATGGGGAGACCAAAAACATTCAGTACTTC. Translated, it gives CASDGETKNIQYF.

This clonotype is medium-sized (0.01 to 0.1%) by share. The chain recombines TRBV18 with TRBJ2-7, with D unresolved. The V end was cut by 0 bases, the J end by 3 bases, with 6 bases between. Germline V gives CDR1 KGHSH, CDR2 LQKENI. The CDR3 length is 13 residues. The CDR3 DNA sequence: TGTGCCAGCTCACCACCGGGCTACTACGAGCAGTACTTC. Residues: CASSPPGYYEQYF.

This clonotype was counted between two and nine times. V usage is TRBV2 and J usage is TRBJ2-3; possible D gene TRBD2, 6 bases. CDR3 length: 19 amino acids. In germline, CDR1 is SNHLY, CDR2 FYNNEI. Trimming cost V 4 bases and J 0 bases, with 23 bases left between them. The CDR3 region is CASSGPDSGRETSTDTQYF. In DNA, the CDR3 is TGTGCCAGCAGTGGACCTGATAGCGGTAGAGAAACTAGCACAGATACGCAGTATTTT.